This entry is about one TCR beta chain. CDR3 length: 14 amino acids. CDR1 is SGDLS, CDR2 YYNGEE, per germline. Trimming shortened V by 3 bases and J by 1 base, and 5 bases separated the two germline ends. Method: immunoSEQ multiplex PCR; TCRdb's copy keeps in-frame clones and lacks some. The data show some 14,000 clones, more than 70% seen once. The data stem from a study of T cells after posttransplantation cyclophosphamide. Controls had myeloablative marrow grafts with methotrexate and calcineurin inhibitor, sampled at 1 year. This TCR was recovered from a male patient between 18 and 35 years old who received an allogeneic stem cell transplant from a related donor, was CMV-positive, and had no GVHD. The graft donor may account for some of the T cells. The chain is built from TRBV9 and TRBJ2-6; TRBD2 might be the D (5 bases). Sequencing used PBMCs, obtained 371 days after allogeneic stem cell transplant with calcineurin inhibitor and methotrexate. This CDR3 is CASSAGSGANVLTF. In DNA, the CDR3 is TGTGCCAGCAGCGCGGGATCTGGGGCCAACGTCCTGACTTTC.